This T cell receptor beta chain was recorded in a study of blood T cell repertoires in COVID-19. Study overall: COVID-19 samples, acute and convalescent, were from the United States, Italy and Spain. In each case, the material was cDNA or gDNA derived from T cells, B-cell-depleted T cells, or PBMCs.

Trimming cost V 6 bases and J 6 bases; bases outside gene matches: 2. The CDR3 consists of 14 residues. Germline loops: CDR1 SGHRS, CDR2 YFSETQ. Source study methods: Amplified reference gene primers provided the basis for estimating nucleated cell counts. This table comes from immunoSEQ multiplex PCR, and its TCRdb copy is limited to in-frame clones, with some not included. The D gene and trimming were derived from the DNA, and the V and J assignments and clone size from that table. The sample carries approximately 120,000 clones, more than 65% recorded once. Input material: peripheral blood. This receptor was obtained from a woman older than 75 with active or convalescent COVID-19. The chain uses TRBV5-1 and TRBJ2-2; 13 bases are a match to TRBD2. CDR3 sequence: CASKTSGRSGELFF. CDR3 nucleotides: TGCGCCAGCAAGACTAGCGGGAGGTCCGGGGAGCTGTTTTTT.